This entry is about one TCR beta chain. This sample was included in a study of T cell responses to AZD1222 COVID-19 vaccine. Germline lookup yields CDR1 SGHDN and CDR2 FVKESK. The CDR3 totals 13 residues. Trimming left V 2 bases short and J 2 bases short, with 6 bases between. Only in-frame clones appear in the TCRdb table, and some are missing; sequencing was by immunoSEQ multiplex PCR. Of 200,000 or so clones listed, 85% to 95% are singletons. The sequenced sample was peripheral blood, obtained 28 days after the second AZD1222 dose. V gene TRBV14 combines with J gene TRBJ2-5; D is undetermined. The sequence was collected from an adult who received the AZD1222 COVID-19 vaccine. In DNA, the CDR3 is TGTGCCAGCAGCCAACAGTTACAAGAGACCCAGTACTTC. Its translation is CASSQQLQETQYF.